These 26 T cell receptor beta chains came from one sample sequenced in a study of T cell responses to AZD1222 COVID-19 vaccine. Sequencing was performed with immunoSEQ multiplex PCR; in TCRdb, only in-frame clones are kept and a portion is missing. This table holds tens of thousands of clones, roughly 90% found once. The starting material was peripheral blood, obtained 28 days after the second AZD1222 dose. All receptors derive from an adult who received the AZD1222 COVID-19 vaccine.

This clone was seen only a few times. This sample also contains other DNA sequences that code for the same CDR3. V usage is TRBV18 and J usage is TRBJ1-1, with unresolved D. This CDR3 has 14 residues. The V end lost 2 bases, the J end lost 1 base, and 8 bases lay between the germline ends. Germline loops: CDR1 KGHSH, CDR2 LQKENI. CDR3 loop: CASSPAARNTEAFF. CDR3 bases: TGTGCCAGCTCACCAGCAGCGCGGAACACTGAAGCTTTCTTT.

The rearrangement joins TRBV25-1 to TRBJ2-1; TRBD2 matches 10 bases. Germline-derived CDR1 and CDR2 are MGHDK and SYGVNS. The CDR3 extends over 18 amino acids. The ends lost 4 bases at V and 5 bases at J; junction bases unmatched: 14. CDR3 amino acids: CASSALGGLAGANNEQFF. DNA for the CDR3: TGTGCCAGCAGTGCCTTAGGGGGGCTAGCGGGAGCAAACAATGAGCAGTTCTTC.

Regarding this clone: The junction does not match germline at one end; this may be a read error. The chain couples TRBV29-1 to TRBJ2-7; a weak D match, TRBD1 (5 bases). Germline assignment: CDR1 SQVTM and CDR2 ANQGSEA. The CDR3 has 12 residues. As DNA, the CDR3 is TGCAGCGTCGAAGGACATACCTACGAGCAGTACTTC. This sequence encodes CSVEGHTYEQYF.

CDR3 residues: CASSAGQSGSPLHF. The CDR3 DNA reads as TGTGCCAGCAGCGCGGGACAGTCAGGTTCACCCCTCCACTTT. The rearrangement joins TRBV9 to TRBJ1-6; TRBD1 aligns across 7 bases. Germline CDR1 SGDLS, CDR2 YYNGEE. The CDR3 is 14 amino acids. V trimming: 3 bases; J trimming: 9 bases; junction bases outside the gene matches: 6.

This chain connects TRBV10-3 to TRBJ2-1, with D possibly matching TRBD2 (6 bases). Germline CDR1 ENHRY, CDR2 SYGVKD. V lost 8 bases, J lost 5 bases, and 16 bases lay in between. The length of the CDR3 is 14 residues. CDR3 sequence: CAIGTGLGHNEQFF. CDR3 DNA sequence: TGTGCCATCGGGACGGGACTGGGCCACAATGAGCAGTTCTTC.

The rearrangement links TRBV2 to TRBJ2-5; tentatively, D is TRBD2 (7 bases). V was clipped by 6 bases and J by 5 bases, with 16 bases between them. CDR3 length: 14 residues. Germline V CDR1 and CDR2: SNHLY, FYNNEI. CDR3: CASRRVGGPETQYF. The CDR3 nucleotides are TGTGCCAGCAGAAGGGTGGGGGGGCCCGAGACCCAGTACTTC.

The chain joins TRBV7-2 to TRBJ2-3; 10 bases fit TRBD2. With V trimmed by 3 bases and J by 5 bases, 11 bases remained unmatched. The CDR3 runs to 17 residues. CDR1 is SGHTA and CDR2 is FQGNSA in the germline V gene. The CDR3 here is CASSLGWLAGVIDTQYF. The CDR3 DNA reads as TGTGCCAGCAGCTTGGGGTGGCTAGCGGGAGTGATAGATACGCAGTATTTT.

This chain uses TRBV3-1 (or the pseudogene TRBV3-2) with TRBJ2-7; 14 bases align to TRBD2. This CDR3 region has 16 residues. Germline V gene sequence: CDR1 LGHDT, CDR2 YNNKEL (reference sequence). With V trimmed by 2 bases and J by 7 bases, 7 bases remained unmatched. CDR3 sequence: CASSQPGLAGAGEQYF. The CDR3, as DNA: TGTGCCAGCAGCCAACCGGGACTAGCGGGAGCTGGTGAGCAGTACTTC.

This chain joins TRBV7-2 and TRBJ1-2, with 8 bases that match TRBD1. The CDR3 runs 18 residues. V was clipped by 0 bases and J by 8 bases; unmatched bases: 17. Germline CDR1 reads SGHTA; CDR2 reads FQGNSA. The CDR3 DNA is TGTGCCAGCAGCTTAGCCCCTCAGGGGGCGCGTGAAGGACGAGGCTACACCTTC. This encodes CASSLAPQGAREGRGYTF.

This chain connects TRBV28 to TRBJ2-7, with 8 bases aligning to TRBD1. Trimming took 4 bases from V and 3 from J; bases not matched to a gene: 8. The length of the CDR3 is 15 residues. Germline V CDR1 and CDR2: MDHEN, SYDVKM. The CDR3 DNA sequence: TGTGCCAGCAGTTCCGGACAGGGTCTCCACTACGAGCAGTACTTC. It encodes CASSSGQGLHYEQYF.

The rearrangement joins TRBV15 to TRBJ1-5, with D hard to call. CDR1 LNHNV and CDR2 YYDKDF come from the germline V gene (reference sequence). This CDR3 contains 15 residues. Trimming stripped 2 bases from V and 1 base from J, with 9 bases between. The CDR3 sequence: CATSRFPRSNQPQHF. CDR3 in DNA: TGTGCCACCAGCAGATTCCCTAGGAGCAATCAGCCCCAGCATTTT.

The CDR3 loop reads CSVRAAGNEKLFF. In DNA form, the CDR3 reads TGCAGCGTACGAGCAGCAGGGAATGAAAAACTGTTTTTT. The rearrangement uses TRBV29-1 and TRBJ1-4; a possible D gene is TRBD1 (5 bases). The CDR3 is 13 amino acids. V was trimmed by 6 bases and J by 5 bases, leaving 13 bases between them. CDR1 and CDR2 (germline): SQVTM, ANQGSEA.

The chain is built from TRBV9 and TRBJ2-5; possibly TRBD1 or TRBD2 for D (6 bases each). V lost 0 bases, J lost 7 bases, and 19 bases lay in between. The CDR3 spans 16 residues. CDR1 is SGDLS, CDR2 YYNGEE, per germline. The chain's CDR3 is CASSVGRGTLTGTQYF. CDR3 in DNA: TGTGCCAGCAGCGTAGGGAGGGGGACGCTCACCGGGACCCAGTACTTC. Complete variable domain (other parts from reference TRBV9 and TRBJ2-5): DSGVTQTPKHLITATGQRVTLRCSPRSGDLSVYWYQQSLDQGLQFLIQYYNGEERAKGNILERFSAQQFPDLHSELNLSSLELGDSALYFCASSVGRGTLTGTQYFGPGTRLLVL.

V is TRBV28 and J is TRBJ1-5; 8 bases are shared with TRBD1. Germline V gene lookup returns CDR1 MDHEN and CDR2 SYDVKM. The V segment lost 3 bases and the J segment 1 base; nucleotides outside the gene matches: 5. CDR3 size: 16 residues. DNA of the CDR3: TGTGCCAGCAGTTTGGGGCCAGGGGGCAGCAATCAGCCCCAGCATTTT. Its protein product is CASSLGPGGSNQPQHF.

V gene TRBV12-3 or TRBV12-4 combines with J gene TRBJ1-2; D perhaps matches TRBD1 (6 bases). The CDR3 totals 13 residues. With 6 bases removed from V and 6 bases from J, the gap between germline ends came to 14 bases. As DNA, the CDR3 is TGTGCCAGCAGCCCAGGGGTTTCCAATGGCTACACCTTC. It translates to CASSPGVSNGYTF.

The V gene is TRBV19, the J gene TRBJ1-2; D remains unclear. In germline, CDR1 is LNHDA, CDR2 SQIVND (reference sequence). CDR3 size: 11 residues. Trimming shortened V by 10 bases and J by 8 bases, and 14 bases separated the two germline ends. The CDR3 coding sequence is TGTGCCACCGCTTTTGGGCTCGGCTACACCTTC. It encodes CATAFGLGYTF.

V gene TRBV28 combines with J gene TRBJ1-6; D is uncertain. The V gene lost 5 bases and the J gene lost 8 bases, with 16 bases spanning the gap. CDR1 is MDHEN and CDR2 is SYDVKM in the germline V gene. The CDR3 loop spans 15 amino acids. DNA of the CDR3: TGTGCCAGCAGTCCCCGGCCCAGTGGTTATTCACCCCTCCACTTT. The encoded protein is CASSPRPSGYSPLHF. Full variable domain (remainder filled in from reference TRBV28 and TRBJ1-6): DVKVTQSSRYLVKRTGEKVFLECVQDMDHENMFWYRQDPGLGLRLIYFSYDVKMKEKGDIPEGYSVSREKKERFSLILESASTNQTSMYLCASSPRPSGYSPLHFGNGTRLTVT.

V and J are TRBV5-1 and TRBJ2-1; 7 nucleotides line up with TRBD2. CDR3 length equals 15 residues. CDR1 is SGHRS and CDR2 is YFSETQ in the germline V gene. The CDR3 coding sequence is TGCCACCTCCTCCAGAGCGGGAATCGGAACAATGAGCAGTTCTTC. Translating gives CHLLQSGNRNNEQFF.

Here the CDR3 reads CASSAFRGQSSFF. The DNA of the CDR3 is TGTGCCAGCAGTGCCTTTCGTGGACAGTCATCTTTCTTT. V is TRBV2 and J is TRBJ1-1, with D perhaps matching TRBD1 (6 bases). Germline V gene sequence: CDR1 SNHLY, CDR2 FYNNEI. V lost 4 bases and J 12 bases, leaving 18 bases between the germline ends. This CDR3 has 13 amino acids. Based on the CDR3 plus reference TRBV2 and TRBJ1-1, the full variable domain is EPEVTQTPSHQVTQMGQEVILRCVPISNHLYFYWYRQILGQKVEFLVSFYNNEISEKSEIFDDQFSVERPDGSNFTLKIRSTKLEDSAMYFCASSAFRGQSSFFGQGTRLTVV.

This clone has just one count. This chain links TRBV18 with TRBJ1-2, with a weak D call TRBD1 (5 bases). CDR3 length: 14 amino acids. The germline gives CDR1 KGHSH, CDR2 LQKENI. The V gene lost 6 bases and the J gene lost 2 bases, with 13 bases spanning the gap. CDR3 in amino acids: CASSPGGVNYGYTF. In nucleotides, the CDR3 is TGTGCCAGCTCCCCCGGGGGAGTAAACTATGGCTACACCTTC.

The gene calls are TRBV2 and TRBJ2-7, with TRBD1 matching over 7 bases. V gave up 4 bases and J gave up 3 bases; unmatched junction bases: 0. Looked up from germline, CDR1 is SNHLY and CDR2 is FYNNEI. The CDR3 runs to 12 residues. The CDR3 sequence is CASSGQGYEQYF. CDR3 nucleotide sequence: TGTGCCAGCAGTGGACAGGGCTACGAGCAGTACTTC.

J is TRBJ2-3 and V is TRBV6-2 or TRBV6-3; the D gene could be TRBD1 or TRBD2 (5 bases each). CDR1 is MNHEY, CDR2 SVGEGT, per germline. This CDR3 is built from 15 residues. V lost 2 bases, J lost 4 bases, and 13 bases lay in between. As DNA, the CDR3 is TGTGCCAGCAGTTACGCCGCCGAGGGGCCAGATACGCAGTATTTT. Encoded protein: CASSYAAEGPDTQYF.

The chain is built from TRBV15 and TRBJ1-6; D not resolved. V shed 0 bases and J shed 0 bases, with 12 bases lying between them. This CDR3 is 18 amino acids long. Germline CDR1 and CDR2: LNHNV and YYDKDF (reference sequence). In nucleotides, the CDR3 is TGTGCCACCAGCAGAGAAACAGCCCAAAGCTCCTATAATTCACCCCTCCACTTT. Encoded protein: CATSRETAQSSYNSPLHF. The full variable domain, in which reference TRBV15 and TRBJ1-6 provide the parts outside the CDR3, is DAMVIQNPRYQVTQFGKPVTLSCSQTLNHNVMYWYQQKSSQAPKLLFHYYDKDFNNEADTPDNFQSRRPNTSFCFLDIRSPGLGDTAMYLCATSRETAQSSYNSPLHFGNGTRLTVT.

The chain has TRBV24-1 and TRBJ1-3, with 9 bases fitting TRBD1. The trim removed 4 bases at V and 4 bases at J, leaving 4 bases unmatched. This CDR3 is 15 amino acids long. Per germline, CDR1 KGHDR and CDR2 SFDVKD. For the CDR3, the DNA is TGTGCCACCAGTGACGGACAGGGGTCAGGAAACACCATATATTTT. As protein: CATSDGQGSGNTIYF.

The CDR3 sequence: CASSSGLAGPNLYEQYF. The CDR3 DNA sequence: TGTGCCAGCAGCTCAGGACTAGCGGGACCTAATCTCTACGAGCAGTACTTC. This rearrangement joins TRBV11-2 to TRBJ2-7; the match to TRBD2 covers 12 bases. J gave up 3 bases and V 4 bases, and 10 bases lay outside the gene matches. Germline loops: CDR1 SGHAT, CDR2 FQNNGV. This CDR3 comprises 17 residues.

The V call is TRBV9, the J call TRBJ1-1, with D maybe TRBD1 (5 bases). From germline, CDR1 is SGDLS and CDR2 YYNGEE. This CDR3 spans 14 amino acids. The V gene lost 0 bases and the J gene lost 12 bases, with 18 bases spanning the gap. The CDR3 sequence is CASSVEEGNGWTFF. CDR3 DNA sequence: TGTGCCAGCAGCGTAGAGGAGGGGAATGGGTGGACTTTCTTT.